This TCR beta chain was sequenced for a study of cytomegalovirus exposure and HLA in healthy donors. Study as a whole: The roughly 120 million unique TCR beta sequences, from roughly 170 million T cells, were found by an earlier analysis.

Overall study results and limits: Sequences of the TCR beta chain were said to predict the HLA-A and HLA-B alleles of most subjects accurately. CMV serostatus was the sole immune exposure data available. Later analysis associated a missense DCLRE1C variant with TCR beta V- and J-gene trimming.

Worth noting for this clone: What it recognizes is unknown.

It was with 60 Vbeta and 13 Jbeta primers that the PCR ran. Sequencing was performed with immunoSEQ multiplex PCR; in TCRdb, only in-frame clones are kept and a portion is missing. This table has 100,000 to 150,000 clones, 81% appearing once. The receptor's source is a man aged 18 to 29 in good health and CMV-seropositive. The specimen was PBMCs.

This CDR3 reads CASGIGVGQPQHF. CDR3 nucleotides: TGTGCCAGCGGGATAGGGGTCGGTCAGCCCCAGCATTTT. The V call is TRBV6-5, the J call TRBJ1-5; tentative D call: TRBD1 (5 bases). This CDR3 region has 13 residues. V dropped 8 bases and J dropped 6 bases, with 14 bases sitting between them. Germline assignment: CDR1 MNHEY and CDR2 SVGAGI.